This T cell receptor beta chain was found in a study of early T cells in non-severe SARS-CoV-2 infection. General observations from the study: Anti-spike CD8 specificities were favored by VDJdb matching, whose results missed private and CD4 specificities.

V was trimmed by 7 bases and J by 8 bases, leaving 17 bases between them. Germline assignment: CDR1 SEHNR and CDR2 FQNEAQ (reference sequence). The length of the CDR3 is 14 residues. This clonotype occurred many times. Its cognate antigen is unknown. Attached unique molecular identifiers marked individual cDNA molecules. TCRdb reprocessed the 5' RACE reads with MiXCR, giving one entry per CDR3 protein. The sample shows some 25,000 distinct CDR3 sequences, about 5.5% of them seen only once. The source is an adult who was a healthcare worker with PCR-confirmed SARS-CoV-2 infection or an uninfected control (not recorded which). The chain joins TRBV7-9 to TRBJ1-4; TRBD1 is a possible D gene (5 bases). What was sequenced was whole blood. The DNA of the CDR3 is TGTGCCAGCACCAAAGCTGGCCGGGGGGAAAAACTGTTTTTT. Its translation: CASTKAGRGEKLFF.